The subject of this entry is one TCR beta chain. The antigen is undetermined. All the patients suffered relapse after autologous stem cell transplantation, and brentuximab vedotin exposure differed. Magnetic negative selection was used to purify CD4+ T cells from PBMCs that had been thawed. Under best response, outcomes were complete response, partial response or progressive disease. The CDR3 extends over 15 amino acids. V shed 0 bases, J shed 5 bases, and the junction held 5 bases outside the gene matches. CDR1 is SGHRS, CDR2 YFSETQ, per germline. This entry comes from a study of PD-1 blockade in classical Hodgkin lymphoma. Study findings and constraints: Initiation of nivolumab under 1 year after ASCT led to exclusion of patients. Patients newly diagnosed and complete responders had comparable baseline diversity. With CD4+ cells, TCR diversity rose significantly by C4D1, but not with CD8+ cells.

Assay used: immunoSEQ multiplex PCR; TCRdb lists only in-frame clones, some missing. The sample carries 26,000 or so clones, about 83% recorded once. Material: CD4+ T cells from blood, obtained at baseline. The gene calls are TRBV5-1 and TRBJ2-3, with TRBD1 identical over 8 bases. This receptor was obtained from a human donor with classical Hodgkin lymphoma. The CDR3 nucleotides read TGCGCCAGCAGCTTGGCGGACAGGGATATAGATACGCAGTATTTT. This translates into CASSLADRDIDTQYF.